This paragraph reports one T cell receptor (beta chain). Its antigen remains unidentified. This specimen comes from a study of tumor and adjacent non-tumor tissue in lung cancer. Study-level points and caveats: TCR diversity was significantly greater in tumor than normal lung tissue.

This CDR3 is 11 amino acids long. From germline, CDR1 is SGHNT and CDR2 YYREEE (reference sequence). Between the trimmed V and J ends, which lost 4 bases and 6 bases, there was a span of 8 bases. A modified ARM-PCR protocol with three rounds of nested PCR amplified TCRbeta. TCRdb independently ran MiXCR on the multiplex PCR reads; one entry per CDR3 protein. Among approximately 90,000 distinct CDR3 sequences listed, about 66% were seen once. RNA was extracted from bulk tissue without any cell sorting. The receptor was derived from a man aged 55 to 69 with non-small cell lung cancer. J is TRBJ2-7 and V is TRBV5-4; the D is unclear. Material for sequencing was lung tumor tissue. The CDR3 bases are TGTGCCAGCAGCCAACACGGCGAGCAGTACTTC. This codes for CASSQHGEQYF. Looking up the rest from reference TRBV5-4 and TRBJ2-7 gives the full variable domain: ETGVTQSPTHLIKTRGQQVTLRCSSQSGHNTVSWYQQALGQGPQFIFQYYREEENGRGNFPPRFSGLQFPNYSSELNVNALELDDSALYLCASSQHGEQYFGPGTRLTVT.